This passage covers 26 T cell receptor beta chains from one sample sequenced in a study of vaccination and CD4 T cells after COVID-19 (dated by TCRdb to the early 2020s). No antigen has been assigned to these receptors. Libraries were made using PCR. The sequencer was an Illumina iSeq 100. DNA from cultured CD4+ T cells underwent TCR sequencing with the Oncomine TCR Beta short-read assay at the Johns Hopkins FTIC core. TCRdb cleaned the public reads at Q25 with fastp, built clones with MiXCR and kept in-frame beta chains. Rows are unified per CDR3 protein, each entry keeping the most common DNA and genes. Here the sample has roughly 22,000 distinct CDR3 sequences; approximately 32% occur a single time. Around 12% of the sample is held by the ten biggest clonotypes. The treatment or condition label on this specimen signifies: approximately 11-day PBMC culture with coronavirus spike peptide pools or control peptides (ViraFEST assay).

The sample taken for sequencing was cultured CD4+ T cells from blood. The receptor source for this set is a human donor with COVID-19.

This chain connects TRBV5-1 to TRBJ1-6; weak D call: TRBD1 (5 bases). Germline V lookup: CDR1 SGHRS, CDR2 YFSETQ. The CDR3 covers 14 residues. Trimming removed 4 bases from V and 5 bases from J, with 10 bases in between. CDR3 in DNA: TGCGCCAGCAGCCTGACAGTTGATAATTCACCCCTCCACTTT. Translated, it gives CASSLTVDNSPLHF.

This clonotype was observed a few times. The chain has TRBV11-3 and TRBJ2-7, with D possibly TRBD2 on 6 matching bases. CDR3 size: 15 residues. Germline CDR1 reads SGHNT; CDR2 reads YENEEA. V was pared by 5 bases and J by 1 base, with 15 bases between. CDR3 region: CASSPTGTGSYEQYF. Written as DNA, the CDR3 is TGTGCCAGCAGCCCGACCGGGACTGGTTCCTACGAGCAGTACTTC.

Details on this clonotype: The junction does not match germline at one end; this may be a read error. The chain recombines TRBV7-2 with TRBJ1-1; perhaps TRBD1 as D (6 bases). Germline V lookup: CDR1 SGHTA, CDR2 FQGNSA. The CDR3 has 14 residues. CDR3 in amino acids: CASSNLQGYTEASF. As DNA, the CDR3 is TGTGCCAGCAGCAATCTGCAGGGGTATACTGAAGCTTCCTTT.

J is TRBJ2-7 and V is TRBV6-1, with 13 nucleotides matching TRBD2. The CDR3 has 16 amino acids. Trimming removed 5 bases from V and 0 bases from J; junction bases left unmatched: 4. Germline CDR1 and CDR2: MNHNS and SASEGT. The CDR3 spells CASSRTSGGGSYEQYF. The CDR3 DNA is TGTGCCAGCAGTCGGACTAGCGGGGGTGGCTCCTACGAGCAGTACTTC.

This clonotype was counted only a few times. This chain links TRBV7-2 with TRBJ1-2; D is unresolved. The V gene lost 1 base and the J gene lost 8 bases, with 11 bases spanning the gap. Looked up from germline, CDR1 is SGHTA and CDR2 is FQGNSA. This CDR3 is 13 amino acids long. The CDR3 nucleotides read TGTGCCAGCAGCTTAGGAGAGCCCCTGGGCTACACCTTC. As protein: CASSLGEPLGYTF.

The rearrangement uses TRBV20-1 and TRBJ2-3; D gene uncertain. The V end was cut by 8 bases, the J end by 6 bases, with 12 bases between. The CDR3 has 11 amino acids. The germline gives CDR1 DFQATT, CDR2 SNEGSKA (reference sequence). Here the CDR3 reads CSPATPDTQYF. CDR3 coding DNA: TGCAGTCCAGCCACCCCGGATACGCAGTATTTT.

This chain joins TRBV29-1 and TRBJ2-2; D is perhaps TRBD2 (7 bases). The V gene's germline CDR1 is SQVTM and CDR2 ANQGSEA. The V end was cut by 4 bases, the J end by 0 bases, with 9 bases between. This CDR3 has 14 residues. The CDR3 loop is CSVAGGPNTGELFF. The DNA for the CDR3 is TGCAGCGTTGCGGGGGGCCCGAACACCGGGGAGCTGTTTTTT.

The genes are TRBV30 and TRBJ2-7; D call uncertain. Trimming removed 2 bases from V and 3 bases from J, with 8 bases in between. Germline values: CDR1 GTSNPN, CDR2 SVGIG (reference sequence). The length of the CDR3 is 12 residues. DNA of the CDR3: TGTGCCTGGAGTTCGGGTTTCTACGAGCAGTACTTC. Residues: CAWSSGFYEQYF.

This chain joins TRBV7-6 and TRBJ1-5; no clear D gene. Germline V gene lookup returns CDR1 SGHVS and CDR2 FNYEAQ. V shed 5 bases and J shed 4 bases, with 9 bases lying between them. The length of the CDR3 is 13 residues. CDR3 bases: TGTGCCAGCAGCCCTGGGAGGAATCAGCCCCAGCATTTT. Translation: CASSPGRNQPQHF.

DNA of the CDR3: TGTGCCAGCAGTTGGGGGACTATCCAAGAGACCCAGTACTTC. Protein product: CASSWGTIQETQYF. The chain joins TRBV12-3 or TRBV12-4 to TRBJ2-5, with 7 bases fitting TRBD2. The CDR3 covers 14 residues. Trimming removed 4 bases from V and 1 base from J; junction bases left unmatched: 3.

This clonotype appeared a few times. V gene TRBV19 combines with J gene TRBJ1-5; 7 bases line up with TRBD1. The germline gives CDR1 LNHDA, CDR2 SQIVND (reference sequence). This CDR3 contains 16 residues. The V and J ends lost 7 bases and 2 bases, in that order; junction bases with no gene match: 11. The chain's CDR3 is CASNRAGGVGNQPQHF. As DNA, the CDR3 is TGTGCCAGTAACAGGGCAGGGGGGGTTGGCAATCAGCCCCAGCATTTT.

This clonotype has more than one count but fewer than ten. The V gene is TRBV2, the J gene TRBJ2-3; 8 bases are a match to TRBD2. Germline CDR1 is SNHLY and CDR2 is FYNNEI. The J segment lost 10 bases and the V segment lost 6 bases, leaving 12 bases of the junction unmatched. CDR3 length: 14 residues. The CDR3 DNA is TGTGCCAGCAGGCGGGGCGGGGGGCCCGGTTCGCAGTATTTT. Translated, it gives CASRRGGGPGSQYF.

The CDR3 is CASSVGAFGTDTQYF. As DNA, the CDR3 is TGTGCCAGCAGTGTCGGGGCTTTTGGGACAGATACGCAGTATTTT. The V gene is TRBV6-1, the J gene TRBJ2-3; D possibly matches TRBD1 or TRBD2 (5 bases each). The CDR3 sequence is 15 residues long. The V end was cut by 4 bases, the J end by 3 bases, with 14 bases between. Per the germline V gene, CDR1 is MNHNS and CDR2 is SASEGT.

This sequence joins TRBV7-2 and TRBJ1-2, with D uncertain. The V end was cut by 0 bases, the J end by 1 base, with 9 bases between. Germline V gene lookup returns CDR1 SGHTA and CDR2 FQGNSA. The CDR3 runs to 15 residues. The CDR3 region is CASSLAKTVNYGYTF. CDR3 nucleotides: TGTGCCAGCAGCTTAGCCAAGACCGTTAACTATGGCTACACCTTC.

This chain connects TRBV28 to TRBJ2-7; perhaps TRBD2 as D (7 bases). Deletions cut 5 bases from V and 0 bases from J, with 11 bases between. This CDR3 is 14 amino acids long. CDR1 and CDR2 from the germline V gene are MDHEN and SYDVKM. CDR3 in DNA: TGTGCCAGCAGTACGGGGGGCAGCTCCTACGAGCAGTACTTC. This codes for CASSTGGSSYEQYF.

The CDR3 region is CASSDWHYEQYF. The CDR3 bases are TGTGCCAGCAGTGATTGGCATTACGAGCAGTACTTC. This sequence joins TRBV2 and TRBJ2-7, with D hard to call. The ends were cut back, 3 bases at V and 4 bases at J, with 7 bases in the middle. The CDR3 covers 12 residues. Per germline, CDR1 SNHLY and CDR2 FYNNEI.

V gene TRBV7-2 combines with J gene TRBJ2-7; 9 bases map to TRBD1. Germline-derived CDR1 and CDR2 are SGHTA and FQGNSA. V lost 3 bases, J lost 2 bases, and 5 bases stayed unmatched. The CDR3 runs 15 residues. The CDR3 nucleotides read TGTGCCAGCAGCTTTGCCGGGACAGGGCCCTACGAGCAGTACTTC. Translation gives CASSFAGTGPYEQYF.

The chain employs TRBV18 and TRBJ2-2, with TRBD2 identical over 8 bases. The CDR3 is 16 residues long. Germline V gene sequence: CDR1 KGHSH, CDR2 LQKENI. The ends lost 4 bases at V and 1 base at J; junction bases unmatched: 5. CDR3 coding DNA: TGTGCCAGCTCACTAAAGCGGGGGATGAACACCGGGGAGCTGTTTTTT. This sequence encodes CASSLKRGMNTGELFF.

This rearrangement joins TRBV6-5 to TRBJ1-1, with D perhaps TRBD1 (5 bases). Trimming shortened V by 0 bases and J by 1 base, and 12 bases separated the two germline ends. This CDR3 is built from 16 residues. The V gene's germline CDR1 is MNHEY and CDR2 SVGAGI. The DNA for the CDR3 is TGTGCCAGCAGTTACTCCCCACAGGTCAAGAACACTGAAGCTTTCTTT. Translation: CASSYSPQVKNTEAFF.

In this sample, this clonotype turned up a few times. CDR3 protein: CASGQGVHTQYF. In DNA, the CDR3 is TGTGCCAGCGGACAGGGGGTGCATACGCAGTATTTT. The V gene is TRBV6-2 or TRBV6-3, the J gene TRBJ2-3; 10 nucleotides match TRBD1. CDR1 is MNHEY, CDR2 SVGEGT, per germline. J lost 7 bases, V lost 8 bases, and 3 bases had no gene match. The CDR3 sequence is 12 residues long.

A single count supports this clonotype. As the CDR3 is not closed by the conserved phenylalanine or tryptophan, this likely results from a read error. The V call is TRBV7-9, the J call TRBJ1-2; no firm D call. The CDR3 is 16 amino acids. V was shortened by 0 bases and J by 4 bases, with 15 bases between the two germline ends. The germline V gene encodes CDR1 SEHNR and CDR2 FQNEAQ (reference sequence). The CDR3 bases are TGTGCCAGCAGCTTAGCTGGCAACCAGAGGACCTATGGCTACACCCTC. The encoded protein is CASSLAGNQRTYGYTL.

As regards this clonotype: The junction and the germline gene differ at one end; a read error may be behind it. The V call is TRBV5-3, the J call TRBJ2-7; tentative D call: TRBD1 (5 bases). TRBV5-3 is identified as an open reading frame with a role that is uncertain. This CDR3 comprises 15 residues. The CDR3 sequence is CASSLVGDQTYEQYF. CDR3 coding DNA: TGTGCCAGCAGCTTGGTAGGGGATCAAACCTACGAGCAGTACTTC.

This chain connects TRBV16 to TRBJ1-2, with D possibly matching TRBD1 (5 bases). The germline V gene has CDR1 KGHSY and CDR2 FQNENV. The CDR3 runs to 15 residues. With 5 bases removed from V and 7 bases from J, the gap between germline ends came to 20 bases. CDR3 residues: CASSENRGGAGGYTF. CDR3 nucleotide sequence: TGTGCCAGCAGCGAGAACCGGGGAGGGGCCGGTGGCTACACCTTC.

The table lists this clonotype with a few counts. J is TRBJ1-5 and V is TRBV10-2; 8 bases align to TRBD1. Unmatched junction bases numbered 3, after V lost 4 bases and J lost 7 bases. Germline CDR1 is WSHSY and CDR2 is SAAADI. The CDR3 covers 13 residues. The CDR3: CASSAAGGQPQHF. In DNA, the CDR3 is TGCGCCAGCAGTGCCGCAGGGGGCCAGCCCCAGCATTTT.

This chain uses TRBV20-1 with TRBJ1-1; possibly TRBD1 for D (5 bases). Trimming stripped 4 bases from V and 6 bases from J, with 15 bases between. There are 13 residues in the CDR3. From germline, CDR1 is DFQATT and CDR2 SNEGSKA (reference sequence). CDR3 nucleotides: TGCAGTGCTAAGGCAGGGATCCGGGCTGAAGCTTTCTTT. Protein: CSAKAGIRAEAFF.

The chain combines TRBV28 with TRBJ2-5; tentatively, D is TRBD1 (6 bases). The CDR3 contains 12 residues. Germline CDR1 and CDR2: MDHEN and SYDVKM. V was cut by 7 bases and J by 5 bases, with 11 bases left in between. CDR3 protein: CASNQGSETQYF. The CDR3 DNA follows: TGTGCCAGCAACCAGGGGTCGGAGACCCAGTACTTC.